This TCR beta chain derives from a study of shared clonotypes between healthy human individuals (dated by TCRdb to the early 2020s). Concerning the study at large: A few men and a couple of women, aged 18 to 49 years, made up the cohort. For each donor, three plates each were used for CD4 naive and CD4 memory, two plates were used for CD8 naive, and one plate was used for CD8 memory. To estimate repertoire size and how much clonotypes are shared between individuals, the study performed deep sequencing of blood TCR repertoires from about 5 healthy adults. To increase sequencing depth and limit assay-specific biases, different laboratories used diverse techniques to prepare libraries and sequence TCR repertoires. Between about 0.9 and 9 billion PBMCs per donor were obtained by leukapheresis. Study-level results and caveats: Estimated clonotype richness was generally larger for naive than for memory subsets. Pairwise subsampling indicated that sequencing depth was expected to affect the degree of clonotype sharing among donors. Across four donors, around 5% of naive CD4, roughly 3.8% of naive CD8, approximately 2.5% of memory CD4, and 0.4% to 0.45% of memory CD8 clonotypes were shared. Incomplete sequencing was indicated by rarefaction of sorted-subset datasets, despite the large sequencing depth. The genetic and exposure-history diversity represented was limited by the small number of donors. Sampling was limited to blood, and TCR repertoires in tissue likely differ from TCR repertoires in blood. Compared with non-shared clonotypes, clonotypes shared by all four sorted-subset donors had higher generation probabilities.

Using the deep immunoSEQ assay, multiplex PCR amplified TCR CDR3 regions from genomic DNA. For each cell subset, the extracted genomic DNA was distributed evenly across all wells of several immunoSEQ 96-well plates, and each plate served as one replicate. For sorted subsets, each replicate PCR was loaded with roughly 190 ng genomic DNA, equivalent to some 31,000 T cell genomes. Purified libraries were quantified with a Qubit 3.0 fluorometer, sized on a Bioanalyzer 2100, and re-quantified with the KAPA Library Quantification kit. A separate single-read 150-cycle Illumina NextSeq 550 flow cell was used to sequence each immunoSEQ 96-well plate. Under the source paper's analysis protocol: Because the immunoSEQ output included only junctional sequences and no quality scores, the filtering could not be the same as the filtering used for full-length reads. Sequences were annotated with PyIR, a Python wrapper for IgBLAST v1.9, and V/J genes and CDR3 were assigned using IMGT germline references. Reads were removed for weak V/J assignments (E-value above 1e-6), missing CDR3, stop codons, out-of-frame junctions, or ambiguous translated residues. V3J clonotypes were defined as sequences sharing the same inferred V gene, J gene, and CDR3 amino acid sequence. To compute the percentage overlap between repertoires, the number of shared unique clonotypes was divided by the size of the smaller repertoire. Repertoire richness was assessed with RTK rarefaction, the Chao1 estimator, and Recon v2.1 estimates of unobserved clonotypes. Generation probabilities for all TCRbeta clonotypes obtained by the gDNA method from a handful of donors were computed using OLGA. TCRdb's version of the immuneACCESS table is confined to in-frame rearrangements and falls short of the full clone set. An unresolved V gene accounts for under half of the shortfall where checked; the remainder is of unknown origin. The V and J calls and clone size are taken from that table; D and trimming were inferred from the DNA. In this sample the table shows about 2.3 million clones, approximately 93% of which occur a single time. The ten largest clones capture 0.39% of the sample.

V and J are truncated by 4 bases and 1 base respectively, leaving an intervening sequence of 11 bases. Its CDR3 holds 15 amino acids, cysteine through phenylalanine. The CDR3 DNA has 45 bases and is translated from base 1. According to the germline V gene (reference sequence), CDR1 reads SSHAT and CDR2 reads FNYEAQ. The donors were healthy, HIV-negative adults who had no recently reported acute infections or vaccinations. Every donor was a Caucasian adult residing in Nashville, Tennessee, USA. CD4+ T cells were enriched by magnetic negative selection, after which naive cells were positively selected on CD45RA and the negative fraction was taken as the memory subset. After blood collection by leukapheresis, PBMCs were isolated using Ficoll-Histopaque density gradient centrifugation and then cryopreserved in the vapor phase of liquid nitrogen. Analytical flow cytometry was used to check the purity and quantity of every magnetically sorted T cell population. From each sorted fraction, genomic DNA was isolated and quantified by UV absorbance on a Nanodrop 2000c.

Concerning this clone itself: The clone's antigen remains unknown. Base qualities were left out, and no much larger clone turns up one base away.

The clonotype comes from a young man in good health. Some clones in this sample may be carry-over from other donors' samples. Sequencing used naive CD4+ T cells from PBMCs. This specimen's cell subset or site label, per the study, means: CD45RA+ positively selected. Recombination joined TRBV7-7 with TRBJ2-1; a tentative D match to TRBD2 spans 5 bases. The sequenced DNA is TGTGCCAGCAGCTACGGACTTGTATCCTACAATGAGCAGTTCTTC. This translates into CASSYGLVSYNEQFF. The entire variable domain, with the stretches around the CDR3 drawn from the reference TRBV7-7 and TRBJ2-1 proteins, is GAGVSQSPRYKVTKRGQDVTLRCDPISSHATLYWYQQALGQGPEFLTYFNYEAQPDKSGLPSDRFSAERPEGSISTLTIQRTEQRDSAMYRCASSYGLVSYNEQFFGPGTRLTVL.